Listed below are T cell receptor beta chains from one sample, sequenced in a study of blood T cell repertoires in COVID-19. Profiling relied on immunoSEQ multiplex PCR, and the TCRdb table lists in-frame clones only, not all of them. This table has about 89,000 clones, 60% to 85% appearing once. Specimen: peripheral blood. These receptors all stem from a human donor in a cohort sampled during active COVID-19. The CDR3 runs from the conserved cysteine through the conserved F or W. A D gene is named only where the DNA matches it firmly. A row's size may be missing; if present it is once, few, many or a size class.

d_call j_call clone_size v_call cdr3_nt cdr3_aa
. TRBJ2-5 . TRBV9 TGTGCCAGCAGCGCCCGTGGGGGGACCGAGACCCAGTACTTC CASSARGGTETQYF
TRBD2 TRBJ2-1 . TRBV19 TGTGCCAGTAGCCTGACTAGCGGGAGGAGTACTGAGCAGTTCTTC CASSLTSGRSTEQFF
TRBD1 TRBJ1-5 . TRBV19 TGTGCCAGTAGTGGCGGGACAGTTTATAGCAATCAGCCCCAGCATTTT CASSGGTVYSNQPQHF
. TRBJ1-2 . TRBV19 TGTGCCAGTAGTAAGATCAGGAGGGACTATGGCTACACCTTC CASSKIRRDYGYTF
TRBD1 TRBJ1-5 . TRBV19 TGTGCCAGTAGTCCTTGGACAGGGGGAGGGAGCAATCAGCCCCAGCATTTT CASSPWTGGGSNQPQHF
. TRBJ2-3 . TRBV6-1 TGTGCCAGCAGTGAAGCATCCAGGGTAACAGATACGCAGTATTTT CASSEASRVTDTQYF
. TRBJ1-6 . TRBV6-6 TGTGCCAGCTCCCTGGACAGTAATTCACCCCTCCACTTT CASSLDSNSPLHF
. TRBJ1-1 . TRBV20-1 TGCAGTGCTAGTGGGGTGGGACAAAGCTTT CSASGVGQSF
TRBD1 TRBJ2-3 . TRBV10-3 TGTGCCATCAGAGATTCCGCCGGGACAGGGACAGATACGCAGTATTTT CAIRDSAGTGTDTQYF
. TRBJ1-1 . TRBV28 TGTGCCAGCAGCCCCTGGGCCGCGGGCTCGAACACTGAAGCTTTCTTT CASSPWAAGSNTEAFF
TRBD1 TRBJ2-5 . TRBV7-9 TGTGCCAGCAGCTTTACGACAGGGCGAGAGACCCAGTACTTC CASSFTTGRETQYF
. TRBJ1-4 . TRBV18 TGTGCCAGCTCAACCGGGGAGGGAAATGAAAAACTGTTTTTT CASSTGEGNEKLFF
TRBD1 TRBJ2-7 . TRBV24-1 TGTGCCACCAGTGATCCCCGGGACAGGACCTACGAGCAGTACTTC CATSDPRDRTYEQYF
TRBD1 TRBJ2-5 . TRBV2 TGTGCCAGCAGCACAGGGGGCTGGGAGACCCAGTACTTC CASSTGGWETQYF
. TRBJ2-3 . TRBV4-1 TGCGCCAGCAGCCATATCCATACGCAGTATTTT CASSHIHTQYF
TRBD1 TRBJ1-6 once TRBV9 TGTGCCAGCAGCTCGACAGGGAAGGGATCACCCCTCCACTTT CASSSTGKGSPLHF
TRBD2 TRBJ2-1 . TRBV18 TGTGCCAGCTCACCAAGGACTAGCCGGAGTGAGCAGTTCTTC CASSPRTSRSEQFF
. TRBJ2-5 once TRBV6-5 TGTGCCACCAGGGTGGAGGGGCTGGAGACCCAGTACTTC CATRVEGLETQYF
TRBD2 TRBJ2-7 few TRBV4-2 TGTGCCAGCAGCCAAGGGGAGGGCCTCTACGAGCAGTACTTC CASSQGEGLYEQYF
TRBD2 TRBJ2-1 . TRBV18 TGTGCCAGCTCACCGTTTAAACTAGCGGGAGGGCCGGGAACGTACAATGAGCAGTTCTTC CASSPFKLAGGPGTYNEQFF
. TRBJ2-5 . TRBV18 TGTGCCAGCTCACTTGGGCTCCAAGAGACCCAGTACTTC CASSLGLQETQYF
TRBD2 TRBJ2-1 . TRBV11-1 TGTGCCAGCAGCCCAAACACCGGGACTAGTAAGGAGCAGTTCTTC CASSPNTGTSKEQFF
TRBD2 TRBJ2-3 once TRBV29-1 TGCAGCGTAGCCAAAGCGGGAGGGGGAACAGATACGCAGTATTTT CSVAKAGGGTDTQYF
TRBD2 TRBJ2-5 . TRBV9 TGTGCCAGCAGCCCGGGGGGGGTGCCCCAAGAGACCCAGTACTTC CASSPGGVPQETQYF
TRBD2 TRBJ2-7 once TRBV7-8 TGTGCCAGCAGCTTTGGGACTAGCGCAACCTACGAGCAGTACTTC CASSFGTSATYEQYF
. TRBJ1-5 . TRBV24-1 TGTGCCACCAGTGCGACAGTGGGCGGCAATCAGCCCCAGCATTTT CATSATVGGNQPQHF
TRBD2 TRBJ2-7 . TRBV4-2 TGTGCCAGCAGCCAAGACGGGAGGGGGGGAGTTGGCGGCGAGCAGTACTTC CASSQDGRGGVGGEQYF
. TRBJ1-2 . TRBV20-1 TGCAGTGCTCCCTCGGACACCTTC CSAPSDTF
. TRBJ2-7 . TRBV4-3 TGCGCCAGCAGCCAACTCGACAGGACCCCGGTGCAGTACTTC CASSQLDRTPVQYF
TRBD2 TRBJ2-1 few TRBV30 TGTGCCTGGGGGGAAAATAGCGGGAGGGCCGGGAGGAGGTTCTTC CAWGENSGRAGRRFF
TRBD1 TRBJ2-7 few TRBV7-9 TGTGCCAGCAGTCCCGGGACAGTCTACGAGCAGTACTTC CASSPGTVYEQYF
. TRBJ2-3 . TRBV10-3 TGTGCCATCAGTGAGTCGGGAGACGGTGGCACAGATACGCAGTATTTT CAISESGDGGTDTQYF
TRBD1 TRBJ2-7 . TRBV28 TGTGCCACACGATCGACAGGGACCTACGAGCAGTACTTC CATRSTGTYEQYF
. TRBJ2-1 . TRBV7-2 TGTGCCAGCAGCTTAGATCATCTTAGCAATGAGCAGTTCTTC CASSLDHLSNEQFF
. TRBJ2-5 . TRBV3-1/TRBV3-2 TGTGCCAGCAGCCAAGATCGACGGGGTTTTAAGGGCCTCCAAGAGACCCAGTACTTC CASSQDRRGFKGLQETQYF
TRBD2 TRBJ2-5 . TRBV24-1 TGTGCCACCAGTCACGCCGGGGGGGCCGGTGAGACCCAGTACTTC CATSHAGGAGETQYF
TRBD1 TRBJ1-1 . TRBV7-9 TGTGCCAGCAGCGGAGGGGGGACAGTGAACACTGAAGCTTTCTTT CASSGGGTVNTEAFF
. TRBJ2-7 . TRBV7-2 TGTGCCAGCAGCTTACGGCAGGGCCCCTACGAGCAGTACTTC CASSLRQGPYEQYF
. TRBJ2-6 few TRBV2 TGTGCCAGCAGGCCAGGGCTTTCCTCTGGGGCCAACGTCCTGACTTTC CASRPGLSSGANVLTF
. TRBJ2-1 . TRBV3-1/TRBV3-2 TGTGCCAGCAGCCCGAACGGTCCGAATGAGCAGTTCTTC CASSPNGPNEQFF
TRBD1 TRBJ1-5 . TRBV27 TGTGCCAGCGGGACAGGGGTGAGTCAGCCCCAGCATTTT CASGTGVSQPQHF
TRBD1 TRBJ1-5 . TRBV19 TGTGCCAGTAGTATGGACAGGGTGTGGATTCAGCCCCAGCATTTT CASSMDRVWIQPQHF
. TRBJ2-5 . TRBV18 TGTGCCAGCTCACCGGGAGTCCAAGAGACCCAGTACTTC CASSPGVQETQYF
. TRBJ1-1 . TRBV5-4 TGTGCCAGCAGCCGTGACAGAATGAACACTGAAGCTTTCTTT CASSRDRMNTEAFF
TRBD2 TRBJ2-2 few TRBV10-1 TGCGCCAGCAGTGAGCAGACCGTCGGGGGGACCGGGGAGCTGTTTTTT CASSEQTVGGTGELFF
TRBD2 TRBJ2-5 . TRBV7-2 TGTGCCAGCAGCTGGGGACTAGCGCGGGAGACCCAGTACTTC CASSWGLARETQYF
TRBD2 TRBJ2-1 few TRBV7-2 TGTGCCAGCGGGGCGGGGGAGATCAATGAGCAGTTCTTC CASGAGEINEQFF
TRBD1 TRBJ2-7 . TRBV7-3 TGTGCCAGCAGCCAAACAGGGGGCGAGCAGTACTTC CASSQTGGEQYF
TRBD1 TRBJ1-3 . TRBV9 TGTGCCAGCAGCGCGGACAGGGGCTCTGGAAACACCATATATTTT CASSADRGSGNTIYF
TRBD2 TRBJ2-1 . TRBV10-3 TGTGCCATCAGTGAGGATAAACTAGCGGCGAGCTCCTACAATGAGCAGTTCTTC CAISEDKLAASSYNEQFF